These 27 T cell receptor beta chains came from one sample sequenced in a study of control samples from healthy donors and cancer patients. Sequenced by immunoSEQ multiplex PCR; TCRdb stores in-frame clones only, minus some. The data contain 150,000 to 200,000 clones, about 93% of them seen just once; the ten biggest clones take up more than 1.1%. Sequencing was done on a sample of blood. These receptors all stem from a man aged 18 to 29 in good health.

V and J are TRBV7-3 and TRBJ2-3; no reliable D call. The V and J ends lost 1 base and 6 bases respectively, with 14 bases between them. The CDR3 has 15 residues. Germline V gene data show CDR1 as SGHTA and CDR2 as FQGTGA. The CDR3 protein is CASSLRGVISDTQYF. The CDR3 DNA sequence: TGTGCCAGCAGCTTAAGGGGTGTAATTAGCGATACGCAGTATTTT.

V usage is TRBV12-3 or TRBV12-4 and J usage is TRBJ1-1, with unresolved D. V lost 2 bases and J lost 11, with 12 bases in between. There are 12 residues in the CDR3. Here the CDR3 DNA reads TGTGCCAGCAGTTTAACGGGTGCGGAGGCTTTCTTT. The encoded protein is CASSLTGAEAFF.

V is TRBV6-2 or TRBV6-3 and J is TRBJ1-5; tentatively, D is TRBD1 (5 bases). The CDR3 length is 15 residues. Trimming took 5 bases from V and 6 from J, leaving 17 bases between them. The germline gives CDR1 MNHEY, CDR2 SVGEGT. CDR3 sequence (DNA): TGTGCCAGCAGTCCCCGGGGGGTAGTGGGTCAGCCCCAGCATTTT. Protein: CASSPRGVVGQPQHF.

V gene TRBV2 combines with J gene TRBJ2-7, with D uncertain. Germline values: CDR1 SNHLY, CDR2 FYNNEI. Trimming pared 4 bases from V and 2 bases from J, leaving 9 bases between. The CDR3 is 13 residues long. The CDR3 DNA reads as TGTGCCAGCAGTGGAGTCAGTCCCTACGAGCAGTACTTC. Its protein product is CASSGVSPYEQYF.

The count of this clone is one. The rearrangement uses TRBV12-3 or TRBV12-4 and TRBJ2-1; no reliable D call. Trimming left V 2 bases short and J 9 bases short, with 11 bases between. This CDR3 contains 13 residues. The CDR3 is CASSLKLWTEQFF. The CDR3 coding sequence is TGTGCCAGCAGTTTAAAGTTATGGACTGAGCAGTTCTTC.

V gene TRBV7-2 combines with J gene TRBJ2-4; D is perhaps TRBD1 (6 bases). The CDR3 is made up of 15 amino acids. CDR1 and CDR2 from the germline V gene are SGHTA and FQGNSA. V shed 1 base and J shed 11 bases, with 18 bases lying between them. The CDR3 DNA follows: TGTGCCAGCAGCTTAGAAGTCGGAACAGGGCTTTTTCAGTACTTC. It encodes CASSLEVGTGLFQYF. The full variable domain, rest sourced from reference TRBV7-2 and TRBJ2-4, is GAGVSQSPSNKVTEKGKDVELRCDPISGHTALYWYRQSLGQGLEFLIYFQGNSAPDKSGLPSDRFSAERTGGSVSTLTIQRTQQEDSAVYLCASSLEVGTGLFQYFGAGTRLSVL.

CDR3 sequence reads: CASSFGMEEKLFF. The CDR3, as DNA: TGTGCCAGCAGCTTTGGGATGGAGGAAAAACTGTTTTTT. The J gene is TRBJ1-4, the V gene TRBV5-4; D remains ambiguous. Trimming shortened V by 2 bases and J by 8 bases, and 10 bases separated the two germline ends. CDR3 length: 13 residues. The germline gives CDR1 SGHNT, CDR2 YYREEE (reference sequence).

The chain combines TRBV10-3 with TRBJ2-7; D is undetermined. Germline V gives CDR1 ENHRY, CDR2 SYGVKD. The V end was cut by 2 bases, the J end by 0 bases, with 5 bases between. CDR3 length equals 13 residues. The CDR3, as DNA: TGTGCCATCAGTGAGGAGGTCTCCTACGAGCAGTACTTC. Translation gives CAISEEVSYEQYF.

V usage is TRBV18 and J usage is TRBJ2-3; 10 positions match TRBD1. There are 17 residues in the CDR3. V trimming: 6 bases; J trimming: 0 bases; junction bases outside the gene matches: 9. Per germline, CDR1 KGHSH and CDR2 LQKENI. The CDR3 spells CASSPDRGPTSTDTQYF. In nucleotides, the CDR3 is TGTGCCAGCTCCCCCGACAGGGGGCCGACTAGCACAGATACGCAGTATTTT. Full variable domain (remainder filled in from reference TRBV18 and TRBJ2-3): NAGVMQNPRHLVRRRGQEARLRCSPMKGHSHVYWYRQLPEEGLKFMVYLQKENIIDESGMPKERFSAEFPKEGPSILRIQQVVRGDSAAYFCASSPDRGPTSTDTQYFGPGTRLTVL.

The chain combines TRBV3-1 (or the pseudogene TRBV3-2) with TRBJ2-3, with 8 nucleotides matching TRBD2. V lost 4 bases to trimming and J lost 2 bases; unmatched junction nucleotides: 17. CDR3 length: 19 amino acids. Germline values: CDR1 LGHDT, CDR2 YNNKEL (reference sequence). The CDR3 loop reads CASSPSSGIQSLHTDTQYF. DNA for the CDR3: TGTGCCAGCAGCCCCAGTAGCGGGATTCAGTCTCTACACACAGATACGCAGTATTTT.

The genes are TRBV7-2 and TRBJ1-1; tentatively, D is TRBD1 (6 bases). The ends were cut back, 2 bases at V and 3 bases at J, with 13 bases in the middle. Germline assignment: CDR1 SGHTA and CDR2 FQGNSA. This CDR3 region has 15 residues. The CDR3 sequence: CASSLNRGLYTEAFF. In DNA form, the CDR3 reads TGTGCCAGCAGCTTAAATCGGGGGCTGTACACTGAAGCTTTCTTT.

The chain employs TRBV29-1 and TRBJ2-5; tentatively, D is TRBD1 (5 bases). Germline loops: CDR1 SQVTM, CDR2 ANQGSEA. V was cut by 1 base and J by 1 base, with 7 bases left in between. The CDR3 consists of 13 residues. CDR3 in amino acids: CSVEGQGQETQYF. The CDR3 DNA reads TGCAGCGTTGAAGGGCAGGGCCAAGAGACCCAGTACTTC.

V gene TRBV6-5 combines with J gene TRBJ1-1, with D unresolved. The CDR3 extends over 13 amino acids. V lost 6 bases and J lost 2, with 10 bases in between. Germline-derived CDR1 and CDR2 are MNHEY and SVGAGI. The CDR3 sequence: CASRPTVNTEAFF. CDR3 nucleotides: TGTGCCAGCAGGCCAACAGTTAACACTGAAGCTTTCTTT.

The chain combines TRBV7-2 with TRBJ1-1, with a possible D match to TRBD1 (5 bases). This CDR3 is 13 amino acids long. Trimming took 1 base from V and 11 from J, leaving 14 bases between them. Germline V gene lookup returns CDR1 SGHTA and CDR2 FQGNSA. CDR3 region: CASSLGSGQGAFF. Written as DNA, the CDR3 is TGTGCCAGCAGCTTAGGATCTGGCCAGGGCGCTTTCTTT.

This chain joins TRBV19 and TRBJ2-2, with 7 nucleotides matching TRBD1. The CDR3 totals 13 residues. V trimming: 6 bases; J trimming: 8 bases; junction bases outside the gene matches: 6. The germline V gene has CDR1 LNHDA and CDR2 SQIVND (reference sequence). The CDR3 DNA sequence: TGTGCCAGTAGGAGCTCAGGGGGTGGGGAGCTGTTTTTT. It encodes CASRSSGGGELFF.

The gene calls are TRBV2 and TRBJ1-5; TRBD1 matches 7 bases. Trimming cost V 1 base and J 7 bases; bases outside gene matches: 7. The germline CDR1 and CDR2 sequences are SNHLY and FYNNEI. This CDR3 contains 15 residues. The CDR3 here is CASSEGRGGGQPQHF. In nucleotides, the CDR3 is TGTGCCAGCAGTGAAGGAAGAGGGGGCGGCCAGCCCCAGCATTTT. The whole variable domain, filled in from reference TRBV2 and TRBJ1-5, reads EPEVTQTPSHQVTQMGQEVILRCVPISNHLYFYWYRQILGQKVEFLVSFYNNEISEKSEIFDDQFSVERPDGSNFTLKIRSTKLEDSAMYFCASSEGRGGGQPQHFGDGTRLSIL.

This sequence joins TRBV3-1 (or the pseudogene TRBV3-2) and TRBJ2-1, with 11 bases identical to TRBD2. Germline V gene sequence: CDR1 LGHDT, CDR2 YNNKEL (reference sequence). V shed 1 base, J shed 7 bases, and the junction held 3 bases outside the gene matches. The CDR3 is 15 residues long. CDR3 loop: CASSQVTSGGNEQFF. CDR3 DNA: TGTGCCAGCAGCCAAGTTACTAGCGGGGGAAATGAGCAGTTCTTC.

The CDR3 loop is CASSLDLAGGTDTQYF. CDR3 bases: TGCGCCAGCAGCTTGGATCTAGCGGGAGGCACAGATACGCAGTATTTT. The chain combines TRBV5-1 with TRBJ2-3; 10 nucleotides agree with TRBD2. From germline, CDR1 is SGHRS and CDR2 YFSETQ. V shed 0 bases, J shed 1 base, and the junction held 2 bases outside the gene matches. The CDR3 sequence is 16 residues long.

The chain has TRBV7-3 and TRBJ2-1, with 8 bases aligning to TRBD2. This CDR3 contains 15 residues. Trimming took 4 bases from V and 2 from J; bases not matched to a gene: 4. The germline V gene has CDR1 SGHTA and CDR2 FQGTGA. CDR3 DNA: TGTGCCAGCAGCTCAGGACTAGCAACCTACAATGAGCAGTTCTTC. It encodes CASSSGLATYNEQFF.

The chain's CDR3 is CASSPSDSSNYGYTF. The CDR3 DNA reads TGTGCCAGCTCACCATCGGACAGTTCTAACTATGGCTACACCTTC. The J gene is TRBJ1-2, the V gene TRBV18; a weak D match, TRBD1 (6 bases). Germline values: CDR1 KGHSH, CDR2 LQKENI. Deletions cut 2 bases from V and 0 bases from J, with 10 bases between. The CDR3 loop spans 15 amino acids.

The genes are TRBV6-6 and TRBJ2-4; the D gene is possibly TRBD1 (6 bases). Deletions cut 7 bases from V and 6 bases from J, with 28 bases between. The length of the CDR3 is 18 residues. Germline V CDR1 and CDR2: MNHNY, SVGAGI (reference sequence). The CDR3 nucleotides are TGTGCCAGCATTAGATCGAGTTGGACAGTAACCCCCCTAAACATTCAGTACTTC. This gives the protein CASIRSSWTVTPLNIQYF.

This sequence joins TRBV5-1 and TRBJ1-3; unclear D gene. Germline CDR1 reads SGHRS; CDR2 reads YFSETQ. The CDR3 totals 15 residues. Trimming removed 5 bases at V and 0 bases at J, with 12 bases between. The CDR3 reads CASRPQHLSGNTIYF. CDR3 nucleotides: TGCGCCAGCAGACCACAGCACCTCTCTGGAAACACCATATATTTT.

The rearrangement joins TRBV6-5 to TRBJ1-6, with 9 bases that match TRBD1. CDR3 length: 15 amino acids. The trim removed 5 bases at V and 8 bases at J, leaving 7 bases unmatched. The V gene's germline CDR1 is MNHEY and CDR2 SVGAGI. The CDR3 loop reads CASSTPGQGDSPLHF. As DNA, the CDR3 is TGTGCCAGCAGTACCCCGGGACAGGGAGATTCACCCCTCCACTTT.

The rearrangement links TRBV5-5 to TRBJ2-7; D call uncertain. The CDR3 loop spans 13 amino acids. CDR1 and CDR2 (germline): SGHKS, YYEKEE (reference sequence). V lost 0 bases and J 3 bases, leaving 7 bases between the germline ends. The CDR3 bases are TGTGCCAGCAGCTTGGGGCAGGTCTACGAGCAGTACTTC. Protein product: CASSLGQVYEQYF.

The CDR3 DNA reads TGTGCCAGCTCACCGGGGACAGGGGGGACAGAGACCCAGTACTTC. Its translation is CASSPGTGGTETQYF. The gene calls are TRBV18 and TRBJ2-5, with 11 bases fitting TRBD1. The CDR3 has 15 residues. The germline V gene has CDR1 KGHSH and CDR2 LQKENI. Trimming at V came to 3 bases and at J to 4 bases, leaving 4 bases not matched to a gene. Looking up the rest from reference TRBV18 and TRBJ2-5 gives the full variable domain: NAGVMQNPRHLVRRRGQEARLRCSPMKGHSHVYWYRQLPEEGLKFMVYLQKENIIDESGMPKERFSAEFPKEGPSILRIQQVVRGDSAAYFCASSPGTGGTETQYFGPGTRLLVL.

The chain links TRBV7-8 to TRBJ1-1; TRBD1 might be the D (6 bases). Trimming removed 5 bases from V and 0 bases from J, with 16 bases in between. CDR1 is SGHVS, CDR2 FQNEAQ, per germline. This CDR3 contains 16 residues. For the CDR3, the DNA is TGTGCCAGCAGCGGCACAGGGTACATCCTGAACACTGAAGCTTTCTTT. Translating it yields CASSGTGYILNTEAFF.

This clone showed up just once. The CDR3 spells CASSPWDTSSYNEQFF. The DNA for the CDR3 is TGCGCCAGCAGCCCATGGGACACGAGCTCCTACAATGAGCAGTTCTTC. The V gene is TRBV5-1, the J gene TRBJ2-1, with D perhaps matching TRBD1 (6 bases). CDR3 size: 16 residues. Germline-derived CDR1 and CDR2 are SGHRS and YFSETQ. Trimming removed 4 bases at V and 0 bases at J, with 14 bases between.